This T cell receptor beta chain comes out of a study of blood T cell repertoires in COVID-19. Study-level background: The samples span acute and convalescent COVID-19 from the United States, Italy and Spain. PBMCs, B-cell-depleted T cells, or T cells were the source of the cDNA or gDNA that made up the material.

Authors' analysis steps: It was from reference gene primer amplification that nucleated cell counts were estimated. The repertoire was sequenced with immunoSEQ multiplex PCR; TCRdb's copy has only in-frame clones and lacks some. V and J calls and clone size are as listed in that table; D and trimming were resolved from the DNA. The repertoire consists of hundreds of thousands of clones, with roughly four fifths occurring once and the leading ten covering about 1.9%. J was trimmed by 5 bases and V by 4 bases; bases with no gene match: 10. The germline CDR1 and CDR2 sequences are MGHRA and YSYEKL. This CDR3 is 15 amino acids long. The table lists this clone with a few counts.

This TCR was recovered from a woman aged 80 or over with acute or convalescent COVID-19. The rearrangement links TRBV4-1 to TRBJ1-1, with 7 bases fitting TRBD1. Sequencing was carried out using peripheral blood. CDR3 protein: CASSPRDTQGTEAFF. In DNA form, the CDR3 reads TGCGCCAGCAGCCCTAGGGACACACAGGGGACTGAAGCTTTCTTT.